This TCR beta chain was recovered during a study of Ad26.COV2.S vaccination and SARS-CoV-2 variants. On the study more broadly: COV1001, an Ad26.COV2.S trial, supplied this vaccine-arm donor. Once, or twice with 56 days between doses, Ad26.COV2.S was given intramuscularly. Findings of the study overall: Total T cell responses were possibly underestimated by TCR breadth and depth analyses.

This clone was observed a few times. The antigen is not known. Profiling relied on immunoSEQ multiplex PCR, and the TCRdb table lists in-frame clones only, not all of them. This sample has 250,000 to 300,000 clones, with around 87% found just once. Germline V lookup: CDR1 SGHDT, CDR2 YYEEEE. Trimming took 5 bases from V and 0 from J, leaving 6 bases between them. The CDR3 spans 14 residues. Regarding treatment: roughly 19 received Ad26.COV2.S at low or high dose, single or two shots; roughly five received placebo; per-sample allocation not given. The investigators took samples on day 63 after the first vaccine or placebo injection.

The receptor's source is a person aged 18-65 years who received the Ad26.COV2.S COVID-19 vaccine or a placebo. This chain connects TRBV5-6 to TRBJ2-6; the D is unclear. This specimen consisted of peripheral blood, obtained in a trial of Ad26.COV2.S vaccine versus placebo. This CDR3 is CASSLPSGANVLTF. As DNA, the CDR3 is TGTGCCAGCAGTCTACCCTCTGGGGCCAACGTCCTGACTTTC.